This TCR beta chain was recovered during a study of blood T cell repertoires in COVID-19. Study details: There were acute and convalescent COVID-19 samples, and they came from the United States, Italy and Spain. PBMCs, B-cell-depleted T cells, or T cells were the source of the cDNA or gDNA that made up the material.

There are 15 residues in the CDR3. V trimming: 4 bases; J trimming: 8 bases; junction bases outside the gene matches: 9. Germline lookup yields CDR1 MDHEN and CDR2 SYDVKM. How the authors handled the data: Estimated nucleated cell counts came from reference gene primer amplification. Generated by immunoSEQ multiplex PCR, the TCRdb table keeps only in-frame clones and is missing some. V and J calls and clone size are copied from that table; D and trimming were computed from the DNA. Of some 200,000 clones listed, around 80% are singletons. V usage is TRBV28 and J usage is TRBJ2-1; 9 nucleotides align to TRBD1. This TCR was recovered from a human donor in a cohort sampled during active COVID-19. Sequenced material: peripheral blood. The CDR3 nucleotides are TGTGCCAGCAGTTCACCAGCGAGACAGGGGGATGAGCAGTTCTTC. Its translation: CASSSPARQGDEQFF.